This TCR beta chain was retrieved from a study of cytomegalovirus exposure and HLA in healthy donors. Whole-study results and caveats: Available immune exposure information was restricted to CMV serostatus only. Association with HLA alleles at 0.05 false discovery rate was found for 15,000 or so TCR beta sequences in a later analysis. While the bulk of TCR sequences proved rare, some public TCRs turned up in many donors. Productive status was seen about 87% or about 30% of the time for most TCR beta V segments in an earlier analysis.

A note on this clone: Its cognate antigen is unknown.

Both 60 Vbeta primers and 13 Jbeta primers went into the PCR. TCRdb keeps only in-frame clones here, not all; method: immunoSEQ multiplex PCR. The sample shows around 160,000 clones, approximately 78% of them seen only once. The V end was cut by 6 bases, the J end by 4 bases, with 9 bases between. The germline V gene encodes CDR1 SGHAT and CDR2 FQDESV (reference sequence). CDR3 size: 13 residues. Material: PBMCs. This sequence originates from a man aged 35 to 55 in good health and CMV-seropositive. The rearrangement uses TRBV11-1 and TRBJ2-2; possibly TRBD2 for D (6 bases). The CDR3 DNA sequence: TGTGCCAGCAGACCCGGGGGCACCGGGGAGCTGTTTTTT. Amino acids: CASRPGGTGELFF.